This passage covers 15 T cell receptor beta chains from one sample sequenced in a study of blood T cell repertoires in COVID-19. TCRdb's table, derived via immunoSEQ multiplex PCR, lists solely in-frame clones and lacks some. The sample lists around 250,000 clones, 75% to 90% occurring once. Specimen: peripheral blood. Receptor source: a woman between 40 and 50 years old who had recovered from COVID-19.

The table lists this clone with a few counts. The rearrangement links TRBV20-1 to TRBJ2-7; a possible D gene is TRBD1 (6 bases). Trimming removed 6 bases at V and 3 bases at J, with 9 bases between. Germline V gene data show CDR1 as DFQATT and CDR2 as SNEGSKA (reference sequence). CDR3 size: 11 residues. The CDR3 loop is CSALGGYEQYF. The CDR3, as DNA: TGCAGTGCGCTAGGGGGCTACGAGCAGTACTTC.

This chain links TRBV2 with TRBJ2-7, with a weak D call TRBD2 (6 bases). This CDR3 comprises 13 residues. V lost 5 bases and J 6 bases, leaving 14 bases between the germline ends. Germline CDR1 is SNHLY and CDR2 is FYNNEI. The CDR3, as DNA: TGTGCCAGCAGTTACGGGGAGGTGAGCGAGCAGTACTTC. Protein sequence: CASSYGEVSEQYF.

The J gene is TRBJ2-5, the V gene TRBV27; no clear D. V gave up 2 bases and J gave up 0 bases, with 7 bases separating them. Per germline, CDR1 MNHEY and CDR2 SMNVEV (reference sequence). The CDR3 sequence is 14 residues long. CDR3 nucleotide sequence: TGTGCCAGCAGTTTAAGAGCTTACCAAGAGACCCAGTACTTC. Protein: CASSLRAYQETQYF.

This rearrangement joins TRBV7-2 to TRBJ1-3; D uncertain. This CDR3 is built from 15 residues. V was cut by 3 bases and J by 1 base, with 10 bases left in between. Germline V lookup: CDR1 SGHTA, CDR2 FQGNSA. Written as DNA, the CDR3 is TGTGCCAGCAGCTTCATCCCGGGATCTGGAAACACCATATATTTT. This gives the protein CASSFIPGSGNTIYF.

The chain carries TRBV2 and TRBJ2-5; a possible D gene is TRBD2 (6 bases). The CDR3 sequence is 13 residues long. Trimming removed 2 bases from V and 4 bases from J, with 8 bases in between. Looked up from germline, CDR1 is SNHLY and CDR2 is FYNNEI. The CDR3 DNA follows: TGTGCCAGCAGTGAACTGGGGGGAGAGACCCAGTACTTC. Amino acids: CASSELGGETQYF. Full variable domain (outside the CDR3, taken from reference TRBV2 and TRBJ2-5): EPEVTQTPSHQVTQMGQEVILRCVPISNHLYFYWYRQILGQKVEFLVSFYNNEISEKSEIFDDQFSVERPDGSNFTLKIRSTKLEDSAMYFCASSELGGETQYFGPGTRLLVL.

As for this clone: The sample has other DNA sequences that encode this CDR3 too. The chain is built from TRBV6-5 and TRBJ2-3, with 10 positions matching TRBD2. The V gene's germline CDR1 is MNHEY and CDR2 SVGAGI. The CDR3 spans 15 residues. V dropped 2 bases and J dropped 1; count of bases not matched to a gene: 0. The CDR3 region is CASSYSGGGTDTQYF. In DNA form, the CDR3 reads TGTGCCAGCAGTTACAGCGGGGGGGGCACAGATACGCAGTATTTT.

The chain employs TRBV5-1 and TRBJ1-1; 9 bases fit TRBD1. The length of the CDR3 is 14 residues. Germline-derived CDR1 and CDR2 are SGHRS and YFSETQ. V gave up 3 bases and J gave up 4 bases; unmatched junction bases: 4. CDR3 region: CASSSQGARTEAFF. In nucleotides, the CDR3 is TGCGCCAGCAGCTCACAGGGGGCGCGCACTGAAGCTTTCTTT.

The chain employs TRBV2 and TRBJ2-4, with 7 bases matching TRBD2. This CDR3 contains 13 residues. Trimming took 7 bases from V and 8 from J; bases not matched to a gene: 8. Germline assignment: CDR1 SNHLY and CDR2 FYNNEI. Here the CDR3 reads CASMRNAGDIQYF. The CDR3 DNA reads TGTGCCAGCATGCGCAATGCGGGGGACATTCAGTACTTC.

The V and J genes are TRBV28 and TRBJ1-1; 11 bases are a match to TRBD1. The CDR3 consists of 14 residues. Germline V gene data show CDR1 as MDHEN and CDR2 as SYDVKM. Trimming cost V 5 bases and J 5 bases; bases outside gene matches: 4. CDR3 sequence (DNA): TGTGCCAGCAGTCGGACAGGGGGCTTTACTGAAGCTTTCTTT. It yields the protein CASSRTGGFTEAFF.

The chain carries TRBV28 and TRBJ2-3, with TRBD2 as a possible D gene (7 bases). There are 15 residues in the CDR3. With 4 bases removed from V and 2 bases from J, the gap between germline ends came to 13 bases. Germline assignment: CDR1 MDHEN and CDR2 SYDVKM. CDR3 amino acids: CASSSGGLDTDTQYF. The CDR3 DNA reads TGTGCCAGCAGTTCGGGGGGCCTAGACACAGATACGCAGTATTTT.

The rearrangement uses TRBV9 and TRBJ1-1; D call uncertain. Looked up from germline, CDR1 is SGDLS and CDR2 is YYNGEE. The CDR3 has 13 residues. Trimming cost V 0 bases and J 3 bases, with 6 bases left between them. The CDR3 coding sequence is TGTGCCAGCAGCGTAGCGGGATACACTGAAGCTTTCTTT. This translates into CASSVAGYTEAFF.

V and J are TRBV25-1 and TRBJ1-2; 8 bases are shared with TRBD1. This CDR3 is 15 amino acids long. After removal of 3 bases from V and 0 bases from J, the junction contained 3 bases not matched to a gene. Germline values: CDR1 MGHDK, CDR2 SYGVNS. The DNA for the CDR3 is TGTGCCAGCAGTGACTGGGACAGGCCTAACTATGGCTACACCTTC. It yields the protein CASSDWDRPNYGYTF.

The V gene is TRBV30, the J gene TRBJ2-5, with TRBD2 matching 7 bases. The junction had 0 bases not matched to a gene; V was cut back by 1 base and J by 4 bases. The CDR3 runs 12 residues. Germline V CDR1 and CDR2: GTSNPN, SVGIG (reference sequence). The CDR3 loop is CAWSGGGETQYF. The DNA of the CDR3 is TGTGCCTGGAGTGGGGGGGGAGAGACCCAGTACTTC. The whole variable domain, remainder taken from reference TRBV30 and TRBJ2-5, is SQTIHQWPATLVQPVGSPLSLECTVEGTSNPNLYWYRQAAGRGLQLLFYSVGIGQISSEVPQNLSASRPQDRQFILSSKKLLLSDSGFYLCAWSGGGETQYFGPGTRLLVL.

This clone was detected a few times. V is TRBV19 and J is TRBJ2-2; D is possibly TRBD2 (6 bases). CDR3 length equals 14 residues. Germline CDR1 and CDR2: LNHDA and SQIVND (reference sequence). V was clipped by 8 bases and J by 4 bases, with 14 bases between them. The DNA of the CDR3 is TGTGCCAGTGCGGGCGGGGCGAGCACCGGGGAGCTGTTTTTT. Amino acid sequence: CASAGGASTGELFF.

With regard to this clone: A read error may account for a junction end that differs from germline. The rearrangement links TRBV6-4 to TRBJ2-1, with D hard to call. The length of the CDR3 is 13 residues. Germline V gene data show CDR1 as MRHNA and CDR2 as SNTAGT. The CDR3 loop is CASSDSVVTEQFF. CDR3 nucleotides: TGTGCCAGCAGCGACTCGGTAGTTACTGAGCAGTTCTTC.